This is a list of T cell receptor beta chains from one sample in a study of blood T cell repertoires in COVID-19. Repertoires were generated with immunoSEQ multiplex PCR, while TCRdb's copy carries only in-frame clones and drops some. The sample lists over 250,000 clones; about 87% were seen once. Sequenced material: PBMCs or T cells enriched from blood (not recorded which). The receptors were gathered from a woman between 45 and 65 years old who had recovered from COVID-19. The conserved cysteine and the conserved F or W are not part of the CDR3 here. D genes are given only for firm matches.

V	J	D	CDR3
TRBV24-1	TRBJ2-5	NA	ATSDQTATETQY
TRBV18	TRBJ2-6	TRBD1	ASSPTTGNAGANVLT
TRBV7-9	TRBJ2-3	NA	ASSPVGTLGDTQY
TRBV19	TRBJ1-5	NA	ASSYSRGGAGQPQH
TRBV23-1	TRBJ2-1	NA	ANLRSTGYNEQF
TRBV19	TRBJ1-1	NA	ASSKTALNTEAF
TRBV27	TRBJ2-5	NA	ASSPLGETQY
TRBV2	TRBJ1-1	NA	AKNRGVVTEAF
TRBV13	TRBJ2-7	NA	ASSLRPGQDNPYEQY
TRBV7-2	TRBJ2-3	TRBD2	ASRQRLAGVSTDTQY
TRBV2	TRBJ2-1	TRBD1	ASSDEEGAWNEQF
TRBV5-8	TRBJ1-1	NA	ASRLLNTEAF
TRBV28	TRBJ1-2	TRBD1	ASSPGTATPYRGYT